This T cell receptor (beta chain) was identified in a study of T-cell memory formation after mild COVID-19. Trimming pared 4 bases from V and 2 bases from J, leaving 17 bases between. This CDR3 is 16 amino acids long. Concerning this clonotype: The target antigen is unknown.

Study conclusions and caveats: The finding that pre-infection memory included some responding clones suggested that cross-reactive memory joined.

MiXCR was run by TCRdb on the 5' RACE reads, yielding one entry per CDR3 protein. The data contain about 210,000 distinct CDR3 sequences, 27% of them seen just once; the ten biggest clones take up 10% to 12%. Material: PBMCs or a T cell subset sorted from them (not recorded which). The chain links TRBV12-3 or TRBV12-4 to TRBJ2-5, with TRBD1 as a possible D gene (5 bases). The TCR was taken from an adult woman who had mild COVID-19 (a few samples of this study predate the infection). Cell type and time point are not known. The CDR3 spells CASSSSLYNRQETQYF. In nucleotides, the CDR3 is TGTGCCAGCAGTTCATCCCTGTATAACAGGCAAGAGACCCAGTACTTC.